Listed below are T cell receptor beta chains from one sample, sequenced in a study of T cells after yellow fever vaccination. TCRdb re-analysed the 5' RACE reads in MiXCR, keeping a single row per CDR3 protein. The data contain a few hundred thousand distinct CDR3 sequences, 3% to 4% of them seen just once; the ten biggest clones take up around 3%. Sequencing used CD4+ T cells sorted from PBMCs, obtained 10 days after the yellow fever booster vaccination. These receptors came from a young man who received the YFV17D yellow fever vaccine. Each CDR3 is given with its conserved first and last residue. The D gene is left open where the match is weak. Size is omitted from some rows. Given values are once, few, many or a class for expanded clones.

v_call,j_call,clone_size,d_call,cdr3_aa,cdr3_nt
TRBV6-5,TRBJ2-2,many,-,CASRGYGELFF,TGTGCCAGCAGGGGGTACGGGGAGCTGTTTTTT
TRBV6-5,TRBJ1-4,-,-,CASSTLTGREKLFF,TGTGCCAGCAGCACTCTTACAGGGAGGGAAAAACTGTTTTTT
TRBV5-1,TRBJ2-1,-,TRBD2,CASSLAPGGGLNEQFF,TGCGCCAGCAGCTTGGCCCCGGGGGGGGGGCTCAATGAGCAGTTCTTC
TRBV6-2/TRBV6-3,TRBJ1-2,few,-,CASSYSGTSFFSNYGYTF,TGTGCCAGCAGTTACTCGGGAACGTCGTTTTTTTCTAACTATGGCTACACCTTC
TRBV20-1,TRBJ1-1,many,-,CSAREVGGRGEAFF,TGCAGTGCTAGAGAAGTCGGGGGTCGGGGAGAAGCTTTCTTT
TRBV12-3/TRBV12-4,TRBJ2-5,once,-,CASSFGYQETQYF,TGTGCCAGCAGTTTCGGCTATCAAGAGACCCAGTACTTC
TRBV5-1,TRBJ2-1,-,-,CASSLEGLGINDEQFF,TGCGCCAGCAGCTTGGAAGGGCTTGGCATTAACGATGAGCAGTTCTTC
TRBV11-2,TRBJ2-7,many,-,CASSPLAGGTYEQYF,TGTGCCAGCAGCCCGCTGGCCGGGGGAACCTACGAGCAGTACTTC
TRBV7-3,TRBJ1-2,many,TRBD1,CASSSGQGAQGYGYTF,TGTGCCAGCAGCTCAGGACAGGGGGCGCAGGGTTATGGCTACACCTTC
TRBV12-3/TRBV12-4,TRBJ2-7,few,-,CASSFLGPHEQYF,TGTGCCAGCAGTTTTCTTGGACCCCACGAGCAGTACTTC
TRBV19,TRBJ2-4,few,-,CASSILPSPGVKNIQYF,TGTGCCAGTAGTATCCTACCGTCGCCGGGGGTCAAAAACATTCAGTACTTC
TRBV29-1,TRBJ2-1,many,TRBD1,CSVEVIGQGPNDEQFF,TGCAGCGTTGAAGTGATTGGACAGGGGCCAAATGATGAGCAGTTCTTC
TRBV30,TRBJ2-5,-,-,CAWTPQGGETQYF,TGTGCCTGGACGCCACAGGGCGGTGAGACCCAGTACTTC
TRBV7-2,TRBJ1-1,few,-,CASSSEQTGTEAFF,TGTGCCAGCAGCTCGGAACAAACGGGCACTGAAGCTTTCTTT
TRBV5-4,TRBJ2-1,many,-,CASRGDPSYNEQFF,TGTGCCAGCAGGGGGGACCCGTCCTACAATGAGCAGTTCTTC
TRBV19,TRBJ2-2,-,-,CASIARPPTELNTGELFF,TGTGCCAGTATCGCTCGTCCCCCGACGGAGCTGAACACCGGGGAGCTGTTTTTT
TRBV7-9,TRBJ2-7,-,-,CASSLAGGGHEQYF,TGTGCCAGCAGCTTAGCAGGCGGGGGCCACGAGCAGTACTTC
TRBV4-2,TRBJ1-1,many,TRBD1,CASSPPGTGALNTEAFF,TGTGCCAGCAGCCCCCCCGGGACAGGGGCGTTGAACACTGAAGCTTTCTTT
TRBV5-1,TRBJ2-5,many,-,CASSLEAPEETQYF,TGCGCCAGCAGCTTGGAGGCGCCAGAAGAGACCCAGTACTTC
TRBV12-3/TRBV12-4,TRBJ1-5,many,-,CASSSTVVNQPQHF,TGTGCCAGCAGTTCGACAGTGGTCAATCAGCCCCAGCATTTT
TRBV10-3,TRBJ1-5,-,TRBD1,CAIRGTDLEPQHF,TGTGCCATCCGGGGGACAGACCTGGAGCCCCAGCATTTT
TRBV12-3/TRBV12-4,TRBJ2-6,many,-,CASSRSNAYSGANVLTF,TGTGCCAGCAGCCGATCCAATGCTTACTCTGGGGCCAACGTCCTGACTTTC
TRBV10-2,TRBJ1-1,many,-,CASRLQGGTEAFF,TGCGCCAGCAGGTTACAGGGTGGGACTGAAGCTTTCTTT
TRBV28,TRBJ2-2,-,TRBD1,CASFGQANTGELFF,TGTGCCAGCTTTGGACAGGCCAACACCGGGGAGCTGTTTTTT
TRBV5-4,TRBJ2-2,few,TRBD1,CASSQGQGYTGELFF,TGTGCCAGCAGCCAGGGACAGGGGTACACCGGGGAGCTGTTTTTT
TRBV7-2,TRBJ2-6,few,-,CASSLRGVGANVLTF,TGTGCCAGCAGCTTACGAGGGGTCGGGGCCAACGTCCTGACTTTC
TRBV7-2,TRBJ2-2,many,-,CATAVRETGELFF,TGTGCCACCGCCGTCAGGGAAACCGGGGAGCTGTTTTTT
TRBV20-1,TRBJ1-1,few,-,CSVLGNTEAFF,TGCAGTGTATTAGGGAACACTGAAGCTTTCTTT
TRBV4-3,TRBJ2-1,many,TRBD1,CASSQEQGAIWNEQFF,TGCGCCAGCAGCCAAGAGCAGGGGGCGATCTGGAATGAGCAGTTCTTC
TRBV7-9,TRBJ1-4,many,-,CASSPRSRVGRDEKLFF,TGTGCCAGCAGCCCACGCTCACGAGTAGGGAGGGATGAAAAACTGTTTTTT
TRBV12-3/TRBV12-4,TRBJ1-2,many,-,CASSLTGRAGSGYTF,TGTGCCAGCAGTTTAACTGGCAGGGCGGGGAGTGGCTACACCTTC
TRBV12-3/TRBV12-4,TRBJ1-2,few,TRBD1,CASSPDRAFGYTF,TGTGCCAGCAGCCCGGACAGGGCCTTTGGCTACACCTTC
TRBV12-3/TRBV12-4,TRBJ1-2,many,TRBD1,CASSVGQGILGYTF,TGTGCCAGCAGTGTAGGACAGGGGATATTAGGCTACACCTTC
TRBV5-1,TRBJ2-4,-,-,CASRHETLQYF,TGCGCCAGCAGGCACGAAACTCTTCAGTACTTC
TRBV29-1,TRBJ2-5,-,-,CSVSRSYQETQYF,TGCAGCGTTAGCCGCTCGTACCAAGAGACCCAGTACTTC
TRBV28,TRBJ1-5,few,TRBD1,CASRADRDSQPQHF,TGTGCCAGCAGAGCTGACAGGGACAGTCAGCCCCAGCATTTT
TRBV3-1,TRBJ2-3,many,-,CASSQELDTQYF,TGTGCCAGCAGCCAAGAGTTGGATACGCAGTATTTT
TRBV30,TRBJ1-1,-,-,CAWSVLENTEAFF,TGTGCCTGGAGTGTACTTGAAAACACTGAAGCTTTCTTT
TRBV11-2,TRBJ1-5,-,-,CASSFEQGDQPQHF,TGTGCCAGCAGCTTCGAACAGGGAGACCAGCCCCAGCATTTT
TRBV4-3,TRBJ2-1,-,TRBD1,CASSQDSDRVQFF,TGCGCCAGCAGCCAAGATTCGGACAGGGTGCAGTTCTTC
TRBV20-1,TRBJ1-3,-,-,CSAAKRDTIYF,TGCAGTGCTGCGAAACGGGACACCATATATTTT
TRBV11-2,TRBJ1-2,-,-,CASSLIGQRGGYTF,TGTGCCAGCAGCTTAATCGGGCAGAGAGGTGGCTACACCTTC
TRBV10-3,TRBJ2-2,-,-,CAISGLIGELFF,TGTGCCATCAGTGGATTGATCGGGGAGCTGTTTTTT
TRBV12-5,TRBJ1-1,many,TRBD1,CASGLVGTGGQAFF,TGTGCTAGTGGTTTGGTCGGGACAGGGGGCCAAGCTTTCTTT
TRBV18,TRBJ2-1,few,-,CASSPMSADFGEQFF,TGTGCCAGCTCCCCAATGTCGGCCGACTTCGGTGAGCAGTTCTTC
TRBV5-1,TRBJ2-1,-,TRBD1,CASRFEGQGAINEQFF,TGCGCCAGCAGGTTTGAAGGACAGGGGGCCATCAATGAGCAGTTCTTC
TRBV5-1,TRBJ2-7,many,TRBD1,CASRGQGNYEQYF,TGCGCCAGCAGAGGACAGGGGAATTACGAGCAGTACTTC
TRBV7-6,TRBJ2-1,many,-,CASSLAGGIYNEQFF,TGTGCCAGCAGCTTAGCTGGGGGGATCTACAATGAGCAGTTCTTC
TRBV5-4,TRBJ1-1,-,TRBD1,CASSWVQGDAFF,TGTGCCAGCAGCTGGGTGCAGGGGGATGCTTTCTTT
TRBV7-9,TRBJ2-1,many,TRBD1,CASSLDRQGTPPLRLFGEQFF,TGTGCCAGCAGCTTAGACCGACAGGGGACGCCCCCGCTGCGTCTTTTTGGGGAGCAGTTCTTC
TRBV7-2,TRBJ1-1,-,-,CASSPPRGEAFF,TGTGCCAGCAGCCCACCCCGGGGTGAAGCTTTCTTT
TRBV11-2,TRBJ2-1,many,-,CASSLTALGRAPYNEQFF,TGTGCCAGCAGCTTAACCGCCCTTGGGCGGGCGCCCTACAATGAGCAGTTCTTC
TRBV6-5,TRBJ2-3,-,-,CASSYPSDTQYF,TGTGCCAGCAGTTACCCGTCGGATACGCAGTATTTT
TRBV6-2/TRBV6-3,TRBJ2-7,-,TRBD1,CASRSGTGSSYEQYF,TGTGCCAGCAGGAGCGGGACAGGGAGCTCCTACGAGCAGTACTTC
TRBV6-2/TRBV6-3,TRBJ2-1,few,-,CASSYGRQGGSSYNEQFF,TGTGCCAGCAGTTACGGTCGGCAGGGGGGGTCTTCCTACAATGAGCAGTTCTTC